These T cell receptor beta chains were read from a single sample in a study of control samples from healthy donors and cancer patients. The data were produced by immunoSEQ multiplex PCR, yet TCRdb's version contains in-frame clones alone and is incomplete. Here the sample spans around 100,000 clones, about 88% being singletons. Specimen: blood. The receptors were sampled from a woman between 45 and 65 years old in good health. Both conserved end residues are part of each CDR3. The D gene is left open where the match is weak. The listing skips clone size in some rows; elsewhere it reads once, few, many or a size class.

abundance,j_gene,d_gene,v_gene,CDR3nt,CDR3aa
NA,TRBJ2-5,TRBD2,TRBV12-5,TGTGCTAGTGGTTCGGGGCCTATAGCGGGAGGACAAGAGACCCAGTACTTC,CASGSGPIAGGQETQYF
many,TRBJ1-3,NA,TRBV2,TGTGCCAGCAGTGGCGGGGGTACTGGAAACACCATATATTTT,CASSGGGTGNTIYF
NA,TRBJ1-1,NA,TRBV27,TGTGCCAGCAGCCTTCTCGGAGAAAAGGGATACACTGAAGCTTTCTTT,CASSLLGEKGYTEAFF
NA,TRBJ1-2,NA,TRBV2,TGTGCCAGCCATAAAGGGGAGGCCGGTGGCTACACCTTC,CASHKGEAGGYTF
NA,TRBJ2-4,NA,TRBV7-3,TGTGCCAGCAGCCACCGAGCCGGAAACATTCAGTACTTC,CASSHRAGNIQYF
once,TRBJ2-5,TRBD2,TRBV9,TGTGCCAGCAGCGTAGGTTCCGCTAGCGGGGTCCAAGAGACCCAGTACTTC,CASSVGSASGVQETQYF
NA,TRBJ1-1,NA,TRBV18,TGTGCCAGCTCCCAAGAGGCAGGACTAAACACTGAAGCTTTCTTT,CASSQEAGLNTEAFF
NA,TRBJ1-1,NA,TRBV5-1,TGCGCCAGCAGCTCATCGGGGTTGAACACTGAAGCTTTCTTT,CASSSSGLNTEAFF
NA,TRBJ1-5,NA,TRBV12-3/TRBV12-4,TGTGCCAGCAGTTTCTTTCGGCAGCCCCAGCATTTT,CASSFFRQPQHF
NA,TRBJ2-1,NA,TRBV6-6,TGTGCCAGCAGTTCCCTGGCCCCGAAAGGCAATGAGCAGTTCTTC,CASSSLAPKGNEQFF
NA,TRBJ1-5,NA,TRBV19,TGTGCCAGTAGTATATGGGATCGGCCCCAGCATTTT,CASSIWDRPQHF
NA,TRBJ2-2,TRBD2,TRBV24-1,TGTGCCACCAGTGATTATCGAAGCGGGAGTTTGACCGGGGAGCTGTTTTTT,CATSDYRSGSLTGELFF
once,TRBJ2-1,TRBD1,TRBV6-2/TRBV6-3,TGTGCCAGCAGTTACCCCCCAGGGGGATTCTACAATGAGCAGTTCTTC,CASSYPPGGFYNEQFF
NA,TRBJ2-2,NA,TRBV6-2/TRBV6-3,TGTGCCAGCAGTTACGTATCGCGGGGGAACACCGGGGAGCTGTTTTTT,CASSYVSRGNTGELFF
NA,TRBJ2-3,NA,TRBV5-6,TGTGCCAGCAGCCGCCATTCTTGGGGTACAGATACGCAGTATTTT,CASSRHSWGTDTQYF
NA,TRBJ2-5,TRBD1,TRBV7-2,TGTGCCAGCAGCTTAGGTATAGGACAGGGACGGCAGACCCAGTACTTC,CASSLGIGQGRQTQYF
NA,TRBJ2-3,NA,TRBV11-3,TGTGCCAGCAGCTTGGTGGGGGGGCGCACAGATACGCAGTATTTT,CASSLVGGRTDTQYF
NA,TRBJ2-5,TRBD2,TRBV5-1,TGCGCCAGCAGTCCCGGAGTGGCGGGGGGCCCTCAGGAGACCCAGTACTTC,CASSPGVAGGPQETQYF
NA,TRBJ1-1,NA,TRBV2,TGTGCCAGCAGGGCCGGCCCCGAACACACTGAAGCTTTCTTT,CASRAGPEHTEAFF
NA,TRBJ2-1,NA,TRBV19,TGTGCCAGTAGTCCGCTTGGTATTGAGCAGTTCTTC,CASSPLGIEQFF
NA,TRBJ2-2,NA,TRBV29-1,TGCAGCGTTGAATTAGGCCAGGGCTACACCGGGGAGCTGTTTTTT,CSVELGQGYTGELFF
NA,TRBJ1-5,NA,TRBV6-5,TGTGCCAGCAGTTCCTCATTTACAGGGAGCAATCAGCCCCAGCATTTT,CASSSSFTGSNQPQHF
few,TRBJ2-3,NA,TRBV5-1,TGCGCCAGCAGCTCGGGGAACTACCACACAGATACGCAGTATTTT,CASSSGNYHTDTQYF
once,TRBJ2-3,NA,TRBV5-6,TGTGCCAGCAGCTTGGGGTGGGATACGCAGTATTTT,CASSLGWDTQYF
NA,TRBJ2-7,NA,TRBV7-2,TGTGCCAGCAGCTTTAGGGGGGCCTCCTACGAGCAGTACTTC,CASSFRGASYEQYF
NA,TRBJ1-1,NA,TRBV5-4,TGTGCCAGCAGCTTGGTCCCGGGCTTTAACACTGAAGCTTTCTTT,CASSLVPGFNTEAFF
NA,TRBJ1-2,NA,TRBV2,TGTGCCAGCAGTGATCGGGCAGGGGCCGGCTACACCTTC,CASSDRAGAGYTF
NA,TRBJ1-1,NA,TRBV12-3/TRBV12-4,TGTGCCAGCAGTATCGAAACTGAAGCTTTCTTT,CASSIETEAFF
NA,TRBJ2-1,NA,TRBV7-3,TGTGCCAGCAGCTTAAGGGGGGAGTACAATGAGCAGTTCTTC,CASSLRGEYNEQFF
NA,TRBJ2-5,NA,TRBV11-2,TGTGCCAGCAGTTCGGACCTAACGAGGGGAGAGACCCAGTACTTC,CASSSDLTRGETQYF
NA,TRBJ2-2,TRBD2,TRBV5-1,TGCGCCAGCAACTATGGCCTGGCGGGGGTCACCGGGGAGCTGTTTTTT,CASNYGLAGVTGELFF
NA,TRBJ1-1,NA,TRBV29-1,TGCAGCGTTGATTCCTCGAACACTGAAGCTTTCTTT,CSVDSSNTEAFF
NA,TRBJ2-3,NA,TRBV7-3,TGTGCCAGCAGCCCTTGGGGGGGCATTACAGATACGCAGTATTTT,CASSPWGGITDTQYF
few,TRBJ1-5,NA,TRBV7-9,TGTGCCAGCAGTTCTCTGGTTGAAGGCGGAGGAAATCAGCCCCAGCATTTT,CASSSLVEGGGNQPQHF
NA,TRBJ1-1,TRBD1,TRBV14,TGTGCCAGCAGCCCCACGACAGGGCAGAACACTGAAGCTTTCTTT,CASSPTTGQNTEAFF
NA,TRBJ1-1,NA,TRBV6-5,TGTGCCAGCAGCGCCAGGGTTGACACTGAAGCTTTCTTT,CASSARVDTEAFF
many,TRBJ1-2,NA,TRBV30,TGTGCCTGGACCGCGGGACTTACAGGCTACACCTTC,CAWTAGLTGYTF
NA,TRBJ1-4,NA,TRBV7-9,TGTGCCAGCAGCCCACCACTTCGCGAGGGTGTAAAACTGTTTTTT,CASSPPLREGVKLFF
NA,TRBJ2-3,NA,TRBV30,TGTGCCTGGACCAGAAGGGGAGGACGGTCCACAGATACGCAGTATTTT,CAWTRRGGRSTDTQYF
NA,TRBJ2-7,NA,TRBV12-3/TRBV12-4,TGTGCCAGCAGATTACCCCCGCAAGAGCAGTACTTC,CASRLPPQEQYF
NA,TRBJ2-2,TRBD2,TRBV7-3,TGTGCCAGCAGCTTAATGGGCGGGGGAGTCACCGGGGAGCTGTTTTTT,CASSLMGGGVTGELFF
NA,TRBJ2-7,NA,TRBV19,TGTGCCAGTAGTATACCGGGACACCCTCCCTACGAGCAGTACTTC,CASSIPGHPPYEQYF
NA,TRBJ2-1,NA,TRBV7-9,TGTGCCAGCAGCTTTGGACAAGTTGAGCAGTTCTTC,CASSFGQVEQFF
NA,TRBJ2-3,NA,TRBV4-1,TGCGCCAGCAGCCAAGGGGGGAAACCTGGCGCAGATACGCAGTATTTT,CASSQGGKPGADTQYF
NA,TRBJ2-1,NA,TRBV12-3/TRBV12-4,TGTGCCAGCACCCTCCTCGGGCATGAGCAGTTCTTC,CASTLLGHEQFF
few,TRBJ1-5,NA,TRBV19,TGTGCCAGTAGTTGGAAGGGAGTTAATCAGCCCCAGCATTTT,CASSWKGVNQPQHF
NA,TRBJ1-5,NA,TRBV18,TGTGCCAGCTCACCAGGCCGCGTTCAGCCCCAGCATTTT,CASSPGRVQPQHF
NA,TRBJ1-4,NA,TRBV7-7,TGTGCCAGCAGCTGGGGGTTTTCGACTAATGAAAAACTGTTTTTT,CASSWGFSTNEKLFF
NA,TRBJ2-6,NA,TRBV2,TGTGCCAGCAGCGCTTACACGGGCAGAATTTACTCTGGGGCCAACGTCCTGACTTTC,CASSAYTGRIYSGANVLTF